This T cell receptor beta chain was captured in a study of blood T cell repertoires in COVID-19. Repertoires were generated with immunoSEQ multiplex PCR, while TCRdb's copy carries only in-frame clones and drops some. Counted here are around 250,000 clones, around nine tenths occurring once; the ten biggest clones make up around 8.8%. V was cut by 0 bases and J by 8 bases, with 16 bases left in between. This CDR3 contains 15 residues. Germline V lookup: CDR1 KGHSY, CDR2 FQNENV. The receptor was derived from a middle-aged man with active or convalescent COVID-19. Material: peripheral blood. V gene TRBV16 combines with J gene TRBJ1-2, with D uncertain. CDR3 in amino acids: CASSQSGAPSIGYTF. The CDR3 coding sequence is TGTGCCAGCAGCCAATCGGGAGCGCCGAGCATAGGCTACACCTTC.